Below, 8 T cell receptor beta chains from the same sample are listed, as sequenced in a study of monozygotic twins with inflammatory bowel disease. TCRdb re-called the 5' RACE reads, yielding one record per CDR3 amino acid sequence without DNA. The data include about 160,000 distinct CDR3 sequences; the top ten clones carry roughly 3%. The sample comprised blood. Every receptor here comes from a human donor with ulcerative colitis or Crohn's disease, or a healthy co-twin of an affected twin (not recorded which).

The V gene is TRBV5-1, the J gene TRBJ2-4. CDR3 length: 15 amino acids. Germline values: CDR1 SGHRS, CDR2 YFSETQ. The chain's CDR3 is CASSLVLGTKNIQYF.

The rearrangement uses TRBV6-6 and TRBJ2-7; the D call of TRBD2 rests on TCRdb alone, since no DNA is present to check it. Germline V lookup: CDR1 MNHNY, CDR2 SVGAGI (reference sequence). CDR3 size: 14 residues. Here the CDR3 reads CASRTSGRTYEQYF.

V usage is TRBV21-1 and J usage is TRBJ2-7; TCRdb names TRBD1, which stays unverified in the absence of DNA. TRBV21-1 counts as a pseudogene. The CDR3 totals 16 residues. This CDR3 reads CASSMPDRGYSYEQYF.

V is TRBV29-1 and J is TRBJ1-1; the D call of TRBD1 rests on TCRdb alone, since no DNA is present to check it. The CDR3 runs to 14 residues. Germline V gives CDR1 SQVTM, CDR2 ANQGSEA. The CDR3 loop is CSAGGVSGPLEAFF.

The chain is built from TRBV29-1 and TRBJ2-1; TCRdb lists TRBD1, though no DNA is available to test this call. The CDR3 is 15 residues long. Germline V CDR1 and CDR2: SQVTM, ANQGSEA. The CDR3 loop is CSVGGLMGPYNEQFF.

The chain recombines TRBV5-5 with TRBJ2-1; TCRdb's assignment of TRBD2 cannot be checked, as there is no DNA. The length of the CDR3 is 16 residues. The V gene's germline CDR1 is SGHKS and CDR2 YYEKEE (reference sequence). CDR3 in amino acids: CASSLWLAGVYNEQFF. The full variable domain, rest sourced from reference TRBV5-5 and TRBJ2-1, is DAGVTQSPTHLIKTRGQQVTLRCSPISGHKSVSWYQQVLGQGPQFIFQYYEKEERGRGNFPDRFSARQFPNYSSELNVNALLLGDSALYLCASSLWLAGVYNEQFFGPGTRLTVL.

The chain is built from TRBV5-1 and TRBJ2-3; the TCRdb D gene call, TRBD2, has no DNA to confirm it. The CDR3 sequence is 14 residues long. The germline CDR1 and CDR2 sequences are SGHRS and YFSETQ. Here the CDR3 reads CASSFKEGTDTQYF.

This chain uses TRBV3-1 with TRBJ1-5. CDR3 length equals 14 residues. Germline V gene sequence: CDR1 LGHDT, CDR2 YNNKEL (reference sequence). CDR3 amino acids: CASSQQHSNQPQHF.